Listed below are T cell receptor beta chains from one sample, sequenced in a study of OX40 agonist ivuxolimab in advanced cancers. Method: immunoSEQ multiplex PCR; TCRdb's copy keeps in-frame clones and lacks some. The sample has some 70,000 clones, 75% to 95% seen once. The sequencing used CD4+ or CD8+ T cells sorted from blood, collected in a trial of the OX40 agonist ivuxolimab. The origin of the receptors is an adult with an advanced solid tumor such as melanoma, head and neck, liver or kidney cancer. The CDR3 runs from the conserved cysteine through the conserved F or W. The D gene is left open where the match is weak. Some rows mark clone size as missing; the rest say once, few, many or name a class of expanded clone.

v_call	j_call	clone_size	d_call	cdr3_aa	cdr3_nt
TRBV5-4	TRBJ1-2	-	-	CASSFRNSNYGYTF	TGTGCCAGCAGCTTTCGGAACAGCAACTATGGCTACACCTTC
TRBV7-9	TRBJ2-7	-	TRBD2	CASRTTGGSSYEQYF	TGTGCCAGCAGAACAACGGGGGGGAGCTCCTACGAGCAGTACTTC
TRBV14	TRBJ2-4	-	-	CASSRGSTKNIQYF	TGTGCCAGCAGCCGAGGATCTACCAAAAACATTCAGTACTTC
TRBV2	TRBJ2-1	once	TRBD2	CASSLKKGTSGDAPRNEQFF	TGTGCCAGCAGTCTAAAAAAGGGGACTAGCGGAGATGCCCCGCGCAATGAGCAGTTCTTC
TRBV11-1	TRBJ2-2	-	TRBD1	CASSLPRQGAVTGELFF	TGTGCCAGCAGCTTACCCAGACAGGGGGCAGTCACCGGGGAGCTGTTTTTT
TRBV6-5	TRBJ1-4	-	-	CASSARAANEKLFF	TGTGCCAGCTCGGCCCGGGCTGCTAATGAAAAACTGTTTTTT
TRBV6-5	TRBJ1-1	-	-	CASRPGGGATEAFF	TGTGCCAGCAGACCGGGAGGGGGAGCCACTGAAGCTTTCTTT
TRBV30	TRBJ2-5	-	TRBD2	CAWRAGLAGGGETQYF	TGTGCCTGGAGAGCTGGACTAGCGGGGGGGGGAGAGACCCAGTACTTC
TRBV7-2	TRBJ2-4	-	TRBD1	CASSSRGQGNIQYF	TGTGCCAGCAGCTCCAGAGGACAGGGGAACATTCAGTACTTC
TRBV5-1	TRBJ2-1	-	-	CASSLAGTNYNEQFF	TGCGCCAGCAGCTTGGCCGGGACAAATTACAATGAGCAGTTCTTC
TRBV27	TRBJ1-1	-	TRBD1	CASSKTGTNTEAFF	TGTGCCAGCAGCAAGACAGGGACGAACACTGAAGCTTTCTTT
TRBV4-2	TRBJ1-2	-	-	CASSPPTGNYGYTF	TGTGCCAGCAGCCCCCCAACAGGGAACTATGGCTACACCTTC
TRBV16	TRBJ2-2	-	-	CASSPNRVSTGELFF	TGTGCCAGCAGTCCGAACAGGGTTTCCACCGGGGAGCTGTTTTTT
TRBV30	TRBJ1-1	-	-	CAWSGGTGVTMNTEAFF	TGTGCCTGGAGTGGAGGGACGGGGGTAACAATGAACACTGAAGCTTTCTTT
TRBV9	TRBJ2-7	-	-	CASSDIAEPYSEQYF	TGTGCCAGCAGCGACATAGCGGAGCCCTATTCCGAGCAGTACTTC
TRBV25-1	TRBJ2-1	once	TRBD1	CASARDSSYNEQFF	TGTGCCAGCGCCCGGGACAGCTCCTACAATGAGCAGTTCTTC
TRBV7-8	TRBJ1-2	-	-	CASSPNRDGYGYTF	TGTGCCAGCAGCCCCAACAGGGATGGCTATGGCTACACCTTC
TRBV7-8	TRBJ1-5	-	TRBD1	CASSFDRGPPSQPQHF	TGTGCCAGCAGCTTCGACAGGGGCCCGCCCAGCCAGCCCCAGCATTTT
TRBV10-3	TRBJ2-1	-	TRBD1	CAISPGQGGGQFF	TGTGCCATCAGCCCGGGACAGGGGGGAGGGCAGTTCTTC
TRBV11-1	TRBJ1-1	-	TRBD1	CASSLGDRGAEAFF	TGTGCCAGCAGTTTAGGGGACAGGGGTGCTGAAGCTTTCTTT
TRBV19	TRBJ2-3	-	-	CASSIPGIGTDTQYF	TGTGCCAGTAGTATTCCCGGGATCGGCACAGATACGCAGTATTTT
TRBV5-1	TRBJ2-2	-	-	CASSLMQGPGELFF	TGCGCCAGCAGCCTTATGCAGGGCCCCGGGGAGCTGTTTTTT
TRBV18	TRBJ1-4	-	-	CASSPGRAGEKLFF	TGTGCCAGCTCACCAGGACGGGCCGGTGAAAAACTGTTTTTT
TRBV11-2	TRBJ2-5	-	-	CASSLRAGGEETQYF	TGTGCCAGCAGCTTAAGGGCTGGAGGGGAAGAGACCCAGTACTTC
TRBV9	TRBJ2-5	-	TRBD2	CASSSRTSGRGETQYF	TGTGCCAGCAGCAGTCGGACTAGCGGGAGGGGAGAGACCCAGTACTTC
TRBV4-1	TRBJ2-1	-	-	CASEVGRGSSYNEQFF	TGCGCCAGCGAGGTAGGCAGAGGGAGCTCCTACAATGAGCAGTTCTTC
TRBV7-3	TRBJ2-5	-	-	CASSKRQSGGETQYF	TGTGCCAGCAGCAAACGACAGTCCGGGGGAGAGACCCAGTACTTC
TRBV7-8	TRBJ2-3	-	-	CASSQGRRTDTQYF	TGTGCCAGCAGCCAAGGACGGCGGACAGATACGCAGTATTTT
TRBV2	TRBJ2-3	-	-	CATTKAASTDTQYF	TGTGCCACTACGAAGGCAGCTAGCACAGATACGCAGTATTTT
TRBV19	TRBJ2-7	-	-	CASSPRTPSYEQYF	TGTGCCAGTAGTCCCCGGACTCCCTCCTACGAGCAGTACTTC
TRBV5-1	TRBJ1-4	-	-	CASSPGAGLNEKLFF	TGCGCCAGCTCCCCAGGGGCAGGTCTTAATGAAAAACTGTTTTTT
TRBV5-1	TRBJ2-7	-	TRBD2	CASSRASGSFYEQYF	TGCGCCAGCAGCAGAGCTAGCGGGAGTTTTTACGAGCAGTACTTC